Listed below are T cell receptor beta chains from one sample, sequenced in a study of technical replicates of blood from a few donors. The repertoire was sequenced with immunoSEQ multiplex PCR; TCRdb's copy has only in-frame clones and lacks some. The sample gives 80,000 to 100,000 clones, about 91% of which show up once; more than 0.25% is in the top ten. Input material: T cells isolated from PBMCs. The receptor source for this set is a human donor in good health. CDR3s include the opening cysteine and the closing phenylalanine or tryptophan. The order of the fields is D gene, V gene, J gene, CDR3 protein, CDR3 DNA. A D gene is named only where the DNA matches it firmly.

d_gene: -
v_gene: TRBV5-5
j_gene: TRBJ2-2
CDR3aa: CASSLLGASGELFF
CDR3nt: TGTGCCAGCAGCTTGTTGGGGGCGTCCGGGGAGCTGTTTTTT

d_gene: -
v_gene: TRBV6-1
j_gene: TRBJ2-4
CDR3aa: CASSDDRWAIQYF
CDR3nt: TGTGCCAGCAGTGACGACAGGTGGGCCATTCAGTACTTC

d_gene: -
v_gene: TRBV21-1
j_gene: TRBJ1-5
CDR3aa: CASTKTKGQGFRNQPQHF
CDR3nt: TGTGCCAGCACCAAGACGAAGGGACAGGGGTTCCGCAATCAGCCCCAGCATTTT

d_gene: -
v_gene: TRBV7-2
j_gene: TRBJ2-3
CDR3aa: CASSLSPTTDTQYF
CDR3nt: TGTGCCAGCAGCTTAAGTCCGACTACAGATACGCAGTATTTT

d_gene: TRBD2
v_gene: TRBV5-1
j_gene: TRBJ2-3
CDR3aa: CASSLVPAGGGTQYF
CDR3nt: TGCGCCAGCAGCTTGGTGCCAGCGGGGGGGGGTACGCAGTATTTT

d_gene: -
v_gene: TRBV15
j_gene: TRBJ1-1
CDR3aa: CATSRDRETGNTEAFF
CDR3nt: TGTGCCACCAGCAGAGATAGGGAGACAGGGAACACTGAAGCTTTCTTT

d_gene: -
v_gene: TRBV7-8
j_gene: TRBJ2-7
CDR3aa: CASSLYSEQYF
CDR3nt: TGTGCCAGCAGCTTATATTCCGAGCAGTACTTC

d_gene: TRBD1
v_gene: TRBV9
j_gene: TRBJ2-2
CDR3aa: CASSVPKTGTHLNTGELFF
CDR3nt: TGTGCCAGCAGCGTCCCAAAGACAGGGACCCACCTGAACACCGGGGAGCTGTTTTTT

d_gene: -
v_gene: TRBV5-1
j_gene: TRBJ2-2
CDR3aa: CASSLGPSTDTGELFF
CDR3nt: TGCGCCAGCAGCTTGGGCCCATCTACTGACACCGGGGAGCTGTTTTTT

d_gene: TRBD2
v_gene: TRBV6-5
j_gene: TRBJ2-1
CDR3aa: CASSFTSGNEQFF
CDR3nt: TGTGCCAGCAGTTTCACTAGCGGGAATGAGCAGTTCTTC

d_gene: -
v_gene: TRBV4-1
j_gene: TRBJ1-1
CDR3aa: CASSGAMSAEAFF
CDR3nt: TGCGCCAGCAGTGGGGCCATGAGCGCTGAAGCTTTCTTT

d_gene: TRBD1
v_gene: TRBV6-5
j_gene: TRBJ2-2
CDR3aa: CASSVTTGATGELFF
CDR3nt: TGTGCCAGCAGTGTGACTACAGGGGCAACCGGGGAGCTGTTTTTT

d_gene: -
v_gene: TRBV7-9
j_gene: TRBJ2-3
CDR3aa: CASSPGIGIDTQYF
CDR3nt: TGTGCCAGCAGCCCGGGGATCGGGATAGATACGCAGTATTTT

d_gene: -
v_gene: TRBV6-1
j_gene: TRBJ2-1
CDR3aa: CASSETANEQFF
CDR3nt: TGTGCCAGCAGTGAGACTGCTAATGAGCAGTTCTTC

d_gene: TRBD1
v_gene: TRBV7-2
j_gene: TRBJ2-1
CDR3aa: CASSFTGVYNEQFF
CDR3nt: TGTGCCAGCAGCTTTACAGGGGTCTACAATGAGCAGTTCTTC

d_gene: TRBD2
v_gene: TRBV27
j_gene: TRBJ2-3
CDR3aa: CASSTNPAGGSTDTQYF
CDR3nt: TGTGCCAGCAGTACGAACCCAGCGGGGGGAAGCACAGATACGCAGTATTTT

d_gene: -
v_gene: TRBV10-1
j_gene: TRBJ2-1
CDR3aa: CASQPGEVHEQFF
CDR3nt: TGCGCCAGCCAGCCGGGAGAGGTCCATGAGCAGTTCTTC

d_gene: TRBD1
v_gene: TRBV28
j_gene: TRBJ1-1
CDR3aa: CASSSTTGIITEAFF
CDR3nt: TGTGCCAGCAGTTCGACGACAGGGATAATAACTGAAGCTTTCTTT

d_gene: -
v_gene: TRBV9
j_gene: TRBJ1-5
CDR3aa: CASSEGGILYQPQHF
CDR3nt: TGTGCCAGCAGCGAGGGGGGGATCCTGTATCAGCCCCAGCATTTT

d_gene: TRBD1
v_gene: TRBV6-5
j_gene: TRBJ1-2
CDR3aa: CASRTGGSNYGYTF
CDR3nt: TGTGCCAGCCGGACAGGGGGATCAAACTATGGCTACACCTTC

d_gene: -
v_gene: TRBV27
j_gene: TRBJ1-4
CDR3aa: CASSSGGWGDNEKLFF
CDR3nt: TGTGCCAGCAGTTCGGGGGGTTGGGGCGATAATGAAAAACTGTTTTTT

d_gene: -
v_gene: TRBV2
j_gene: TRBJ2-1
CDR3aa: CASSDRGGAHNEQFF
CDR3nt: TGTGCCAGCAGTGATAGGGGGGGGGCTCACAATGAGCAGTTCTTC

d_gene: TRBD1
v_gene: TRBV4-1
j_gene: TRBJ2-7
CDR3aa: CASRAPTGGQHEQYF
CDR3nt: TGCGCCAGCAGAGCCCCGACAGGGGGCCAACACGAGCAGTACTTC

d_gene: -
v_gene: TRBV7-3
j_gene: TRBJ2-1
CDR3aa: CASSLIADSYNEQFF
CDR3nt: TGTGCCAGCAGCTTGATAGCGGACTCCTACAATGAGCAGTTCTTC

d_gene: TRBD2
v_gene: TRBV18
j_gene: TRBJ2-1
CDR3aa: CASSPWPSGDRTDEQFF
CDR3nt: TGTGCCAGCTCACCATGGCCTAGCGGGGACCGAACGGATGAGCAGTTCTTC